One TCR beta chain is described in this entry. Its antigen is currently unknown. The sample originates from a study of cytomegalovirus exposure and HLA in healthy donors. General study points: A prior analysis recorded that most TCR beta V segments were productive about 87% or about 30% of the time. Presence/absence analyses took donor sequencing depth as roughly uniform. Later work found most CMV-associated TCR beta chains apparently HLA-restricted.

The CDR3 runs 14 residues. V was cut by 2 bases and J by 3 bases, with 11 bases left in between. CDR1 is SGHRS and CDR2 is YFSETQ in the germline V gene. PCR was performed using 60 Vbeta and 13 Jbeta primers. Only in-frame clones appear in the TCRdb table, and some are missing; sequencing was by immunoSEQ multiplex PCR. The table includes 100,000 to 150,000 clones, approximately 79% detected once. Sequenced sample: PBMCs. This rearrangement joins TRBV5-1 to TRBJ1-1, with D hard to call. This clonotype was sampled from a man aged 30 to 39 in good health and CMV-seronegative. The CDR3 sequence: CASSFSVGDTEAFF. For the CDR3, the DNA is TGCGCCAGCAGCTTTTCGGTAGGAGACACTGAAGCTTTCTTT.